This T cell receptor (beta chain) was sequenced in a study of technical replicates of blood from a handful of donors. Measured with immunoSEQ multiplex PCR; TCRdb has only the in-frame clones, and not every one. The sample holds tens of thousands of clones, about 96% seen once. This CDR3 contains 13 residues. Trimming removed 6 bases at V and 5 bases at J, with 13 bases between. CDR1 is SNHLY, CDR2 FYNNEI, per germline. V and J are TRBV2 and TRBJ1-2; D unresolved. The sequence derives from a human donor in good health. The specimen sequenced was T cells isolated from PBMCs. CDR3 DNA: TGTGCCAGCAGCCGAGCACTTCGATATGGCTACACCTTC. It encodes CASSRALRYGYTF.